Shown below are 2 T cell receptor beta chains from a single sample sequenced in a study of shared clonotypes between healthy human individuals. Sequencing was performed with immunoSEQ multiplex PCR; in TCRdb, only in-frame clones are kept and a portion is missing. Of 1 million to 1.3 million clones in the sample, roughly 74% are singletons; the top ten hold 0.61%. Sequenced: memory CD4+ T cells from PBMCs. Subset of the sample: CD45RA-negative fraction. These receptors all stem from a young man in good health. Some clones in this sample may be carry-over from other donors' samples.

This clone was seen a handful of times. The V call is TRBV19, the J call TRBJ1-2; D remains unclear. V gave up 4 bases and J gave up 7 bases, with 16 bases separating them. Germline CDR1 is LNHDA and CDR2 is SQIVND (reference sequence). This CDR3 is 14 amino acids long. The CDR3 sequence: CASSTAFGEAGYTF. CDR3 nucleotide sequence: TGTGCCAGTAGTACCGCGTTCGGGGAGGCTGGCTACACCTTC.

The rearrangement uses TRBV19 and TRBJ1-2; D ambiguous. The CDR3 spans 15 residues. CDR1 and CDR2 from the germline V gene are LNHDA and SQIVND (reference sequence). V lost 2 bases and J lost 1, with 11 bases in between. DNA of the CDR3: TGTGCCAGTAGTATATCGGGTCTGGGTAACTATGGCTACACCTTC. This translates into CASSISGLGNYGYTF. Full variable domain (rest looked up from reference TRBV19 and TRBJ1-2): DGGITQSPKYLFRKEGQNVTLSCEQNLNHDAMYWYRQDPGQGLRLIYYSQIVNDFQKGDIAEGYSVSREKKESFPLTVTSAQKNPTAFYLCASSISGLGNYGYTFGSGTRLTVV.